Below are 32 T cell receptor beta chains sequenced from a single sample in a study of OX40 agonist ivuxolimab in advanced cancers. Libraries were prepared through the immunoSEQ multiplex PCR assay. The clones in this table, taken by TCRdb from immuneACCESS, are in-frame only. Not every clone is retained; where verified, under half of the shortfall comes from an unresolved V gene, and the cause of the rest is unknown. The sample table shows fewer than 65,000 clones, and around 87% are seen once. Roughly 5% of the sample rests with the top ten. The specimen was CD4+ or CD8+ T cells sorted from blood, collected in a trial of the OX40 agonist ivuxolimab. The receptors stem from an adult with an advanced solid tumor such as melanoma, head and neck, liver or kidney cancer.

The chain joins TRBV18 to TRBJ1-2; the D gene is possibly TRBD1 (5 bases). V was shortened by 5 bases and J by 3 bases, with 16 bases between the two germline ends. This CDR3 is 15 amino acids long. Germline CDR1 KGHSH, CDR2 LQKENI. The CDR3 here is CASSATGNPHYGYTF. The CDR3 nucleotides are TGTGCCAGCTCAGCCACAGGAAACCCGCACTATGGCTACACCTTC.

The genes are TRBV14 and TRBJ2-5; 8 bases line up with TRBD2. The CDR3 runs to 13 residues. Germline V gives CDR1 SGHDN, CDR2 FVKESK. V shed 5 bases, J shed 4 bases, and the junction held 3 bases outside the gene matches. The CDR3 nucleotides are TGTGCCAGCAGCTTCGGACTAGCAGAGACCCAGTACTTC. It is translated as CASSFGLAETQYF.

The CDR3 loop is CASSSQLAFGELFF. The DNA for the CDR3 is TGTGCCAGTAGTTCCCAACTAGCTTTCGGGGAGCTGTTTTTT. This rearrangement joins TRBV19 to TRBJ2-2; D may be TRBD2 (6 bases). This CDR3 has 14 amino acids. Germline assignment: CDR1 LNHDA and CDR2 SQIVND (reference sequence). V dropped 5 bases and J dropped 7 bases, with 14 bases sitting between them.

Here the CDR3 DNA reads TGTGCCAGCAGCCCTAGGGGGACCCAGTTATACGAGCAGTACTTC. Translated: CASSPRGTQLYEQYF. The rearrangement joins TRBV27 to TRBJ2-7; possibly TRBD1 for D (6 bases). Germline CDR1 is MNHEY and CDR2 is SMNVEV (reference sequence). V was cut by 6 bases and J by 4 bases, with 19 bases left in between. The CDR3 runs 15 residues.

The V call is TRBV5-4, the J call TRBJ1-1; possibly TRBD1 for D (6 bases). Germline assignment: CDR1 SGHNT and CDR2 YYREEE (reference sequence). V lost 2 bases and J lost 1, with 6 bases in between. This CDR3 spans 13 amino acids. The CDR3 bases are TGTGCCAGCAGCTTACAGGGGAACACTGAAGCTTTCTTT. This encodes CASSLQGNTEAFF.

This sequence joins TRBV2 and TRBJ1-3, with 8 bases matching TRBD1. Germline V gene data show CDR1 as SNHLY and CDR2 as FYNNEI. This CDR3 has 17 amino acids. V shed 5 bases and J 0 bases; nucleotides not matched to a gene: 9. The CDR3 DNA is TGTGCCAGCAGTATACGACAGGGGCTCTACTCTGGAAACACCATATATTTT. It yields the protein CASSIRQGLYSGNTIYF. The full variable domain, its missing parts supplied by reference TRBV2 and TRBJ1-3, is EPEVTQTPSHQVTQMGQEVILRCVPISNHLYFYWYRQILGQKVEFLVSFYNNEISEKSEIFDDQFSVERPDGSNFTLKIRSTKLEDSAMYFCASSIRQGLYSGNTIYFGEGSWLTVV.

CDR3 protein: CASSILQGSYNSPLHF. CDR3 nucleotides: TGTGCCAGTAGTATCCTGCAGGGATCCTATAATTCACCCCTCCACTTT. The genes are TRBV19 and TRBJ1-6; tentatively, D is TRBD1 (5 bases). The CDR3 runs to 16 residues. V lost 3 bases, J lost 1 base, and 10 bases lay in between. Per germline, CDR1 LNHDA and CDR2 SQIVND (reference sequence).

The V gene is TRBV6-1, the J gene TRBJ1-5; D possibly corresponds to TRBD1 (5 bases). Trimming left V 4 bases short and J 6 bases short, with 13 bases between. CDR1 and CDR2 from the germline V gene are MNHNS and SASEGT. There are 14 residues in the CDR3. CDR3 in DNA: TGTGCCAGCAGTGGGGTTCTCGGGGGTCAGCCCCAGCATTTT. Its translation is CASSGVLGGQPQHF.

The chain carries TRBV19 and TRBJ1-4, with 9 bases aligning to TRBD1. The CDR3 covers 13 residues. CDR1 is LNHDA, CDR2 SQIVND, per germline (reference sequence). Trimming at V came to 10 bases and at J to 6 bases, leaving 6 bases not matched to a gene. CDR3 amino acids: CATSGQGYEKLFF. The DNA of the CDR3 is TGTGCCACCTCGGGACAGGGCTATGAAAAACTGTTTTTT.

The chain couples TRBV20-1 to TRBJ1-1, with D uncertain. Germline CDR1 reads DFQATT; CDR2 reads SNEGSKA (reference sequence). The length of the CDR3 is 11 residues. V dropped 4 bases and J dropped 7 bases, with 10 bases sitting between them. CDR3 loop: CSATLNFEAFF. The CDR3 nucleotides read TGCAGTGCTACTTTAAATTTTGAAGCTTTCTTT.

The chain carries TRBV6-4 and TRBJ2-6, with 9 bases lining up with TRBD2. This CDR3 spans 17 amino acids. The ends lost 3 bases at V and 0 bases at J; junction bases unmatched: 3. Germline CDR1 and CDR2: MRHNA and SNTAGT. CDR3: CASSELAGSSGANVLTF. The CDR3 DNA sequence: TGTGCCAGCAGTGAGCTAGCGGGGAGCTCTGGGGCCAACGTCCTGACTTTC.

The chain uses TRBV6-6 and TRBJ1-1; possibly TRBD1 for D (5 bases). The CDR3 covers 13 residues. The V end was cut by 6 bases, the J end by 5 bases, with 13 bases between. The germline CDR1 and CDR2 sequences are MNHNY and SVGAGI (reference sequence). In nucleotides, the CDR3 is TGTGCCAGCAGGGACACTACGGGGACTGAAGCTTTCTTT. The encoded protein is CASRDTTGTEAFF.

The chain employs TRBV7-8 and TRBJ2-7; no reliable D call. With 1 base removed from V and 7 bases from J, the gap between germline ends came to 8 bases. Germline values: CDR1 SGHVS, CDR2 FQNEAQ. This CDR3 comprises 12 residues. CDR3 sequence: CASSLEVGEQYF. The CDR3 DNA reads as TGTGCCAGCAGCTTAGAAGTGGGAGAGCAGTACTTC.

The J gene is TRBJ2-7, the V gene TRBV6-5; 12 bases are shared with TRBD2. Germline V gene sequence: CDR1 MNHEY, CDR2 SVGAGI. The CDR3 has 14 residues. V lost 4 bases, J lost 6 bases, and 4 bases stayed unmatched. The CDR3 DNA sequence: TGTGCCAGCAGTTTCGGACTAGCGGGGAGCGAGCAGTACTTC. Protein product: CASSFGLAGSEQYF.

This rearrangement joins TRBV29-1 to TRBJ2-7; TRBD2 matches at 8 bases. Germline CDR1 reads SQVTM; CDR2 reads ANQGSEA. J lost 7 bases, V lost 5 bases, and 13 bases had no gene match. The CDR3 is made up of 14 amino acids. CDR3 sequence reads: CSVHLGLGAQEQYF. The CDR3, as DNA: TGCAGCGTTCACTTGGGACTAGGGGCTCAGGAGCAGTACTTC.

The CDR3 region has the DNA TGTGCCAGCAGTTTATGGCAGGGAACCTATGGCTACACCTTC. This gives the protein CASSLWQGTYGYTF. The gene calls are TRBV28 and TRBJ1-2; a weak D match, TRBD1 (5 bases). Trimming cost V 0 bases and J 4 bases, with 9 bases left between them. The CDR3 spans 14 residues. Germline V CDR1 and CDR2: MDHEN, SYDVKM.

The chain employs TRBV20-1 and TRBJ2-5; unclear D gene. This CDR3 is built from 10 residues. CDR1 and CDR2 from the germline V gene are DFQATT and SNEGSKA (reference sequence). V was clipped by 6 bases and J by 5 bases, with 7 bases between them. CDR3 DNA: TGCAGTGCCCTCGGGGAGACCCAGTACTTC. Residues: CSALGETQYF.

This clone appeared once. The chain uses TRBV7-9 and TRBJ2-2; 9 bases agree with TRBD2. J lost 6 bases, V lost 0 bases, and 2 bases had no gene match. Germline assignment: CDR1 SEHNR and CDR2 FQNEAQ (reference sequence). The CDR3 consists of 15 residues. Here the CDR3 reads CASSLASGSAGELFF. The CDR3 nucleotides read TGTGCCAGCAGCTTAGCTAGCGGGAGTGCCGGGGAGCTGTTTTTT.

The chain joins TRBV28 to TRBJ2-1; 8 bases fit TRBD2. Per germline, CDR1 MDHEN and CDR2 SYDVKM. V was pared by 6 bases and J by 5 bases, with 3 bases of the junction left unmatched. The CDR3 is 13 amino acids. As DNA, the CDR3 is TGTGCCAGCAGGGCGGGAGGAGACAATGAGCAGTTCTTC. It translates to CASRAGGDNEQFF.

The rearrangement joins TRBV4-3 to TRBJ2-3, with 8 positions matching TRBD2. The germline CDR1 and CDR2 sequences are LGHNA and YSLEER. This CDR3 has 15 residues. Unmatched junction bases numbered 6, after V lost 4 bases and J lost 3 bases. The CDR3 sequence is CASSPRGEKTDTQYF. The CDR3 DNA reads TGCGCCAGCAGCCCGCGGGGGGAGAAAACAGATACGCAGTATTTT.

V usage is TRBV2 and J usage is TRBJ2-3; D not resolved. This CDR3 contains 14 residues. CDR1 SNHLY and CDR2 FYNNEI come from the germline V gene. V lost 7 bases and J 4 bases, leaving 15 bases between the germline ends. The CDR3 DNA reads as TGTGCCAGCACTCCGTTAGTGGTGGCAGATACGCAGTATTTT. Encoded protein: CASTPLVVADTQYF.

CDR3 in amino acids: CASSQEAAGAEKLFF. In DNA form, the CDR3 reads TGCGCCAGCAGCCAAGAGGCCGCAGGGGCGGAAAAACTGTTTTTT. The V gene is TRBV4-3, the J gene TRBJ1-4; TRBD1 might be the D (6 bases). The CDR3 has 15 residues. CDR1 is LGHNA, CDR2 YSLEER, per germline. With 0 bases removed from V and 8 bases from J, the gap between germline ends came to 13 bases.

V and J are TRBV7-2 and TRBJ2-6; weak D call: TRBD1 (7 bases). Germline lookup yields CDR1 SGHTA and CDR2 FQGNSA. The V and J ends lost 6 bases and 0 bases respectively, with 9 bases between them. CDR3 length: 15 residues. In DNA, the CDR3 is TGTGCCAGCAGGCGGGACAGCTCTGGGGCCAACGTCCTGACTTTC. It encodes CASRRDSSGANVLTF.

The chain employs TRBV29-1 and TRBJ2-2, with D possibly being TRBD1 or TRBD2 (5 bases each). This CDR3 is built from 16 residues. In germline, CDR1 is SQVTM, CDR2 ANQGSEA. Trimming cost V 1 base and J 1 base, with 13 bases left between them. The CDR3 spells CSVEVPGRRNTGELFF. CDR3 coding DNA: TGCAGCGTTGAAGTTCCGGGACGGAGGAACACCGGGGAGCTGTTTTTT.

The sample holds one count of this clone. V is TRBV2 and J is TRBJ1-1, with a weak D call TRBD1 (5 bases). This CDR3 has 13 amino acids. Trimming removed 4 bases from V and 7 bases from J, with 13 bases in between. The germline V gene encodes CDR1 SNHLY and CDR2 FYNNEI. The DNA for the CDR3 is TGTGCCAGCAGTGGGGGCCTAGCCCTTGAAGCTTTCTTT. This sequence encodes CASSGGLALEAFF.

The chain recombines TRBV6-5 with TRBJ1-5; D remains unclear. V lost 6 bases to trimming and J lost 0 bases, with 6 bases between them. The CDR3 has 13 amino acids. The germline V gene has CDR1 MNHEY and CDR2 SVGAGI. CDR3 amino acids: CASSLTSNQPQHF. For the CDR3, the DNA is TGTGCCAGCAGCCTAACTAGCAATCAGCCCCAGCATTTT.

V and J are TRBV10-2 and TRBJ1-1; perhaps TRBD1 as D (6 bases). The V gene's germline CDR1 is WSHSY and CDR2 SAAADI. Deletions cut 7 bases from V and 5 bases from J, with 14 bases between. The CDR3 sequence is 13 residues long. The CDR3 protein is CASTIGRGTEAFF. Written as DNA, the CDR3 is TGCGCCAGCACCATAGGGAGGGGGACTGAAGCTTTCTTT.

V gene TRBV29-1 combines with J gene TRBJ2-3; 16 nucleotides match TRBD2. Germline CDR1 and CDR2: SQVTM and ANQGSEA. CDR3 length: 18 residues. V lost 8 bases, J lost 2 bases, and 13 bases stayed unmatched. This CDR3 reads CSSSLGLAGGIYTDTQYF. The CDR3 DNA reads as TGCAGCTCTTCCCTGGGACTAGCGGGAGGGATCTACACAGATACGCAGTATTTT.

The chain employs TRBV5-1 and TRBJ1-4; TRBD1 is a possible D gene (6 bases). The CDR3 has 19 residues. Germline V gives CDR1 SGHRS, CDR2 YFSETQ. Trimming took off 4 bases at V and 4 bases at J, with 26 bases between the two ends. CDR3 nucleotide sequence: TGCGCCAGCAGCGGGGGGGCACAGGGCCGACACAGGAATAATGAAAAACTGTTTTTT. This sequence encodes CASSGGAQGRHRNNEKLFF.

The CDR3 reads CASSSGNEQYF. In nucleotides, the CDR3 is TGTGCCAGCTCTTCCGGGAATGAGCAGTACTTC. V gene TRBV18 combines with J gene TRBJ2-7; TRBD2 might be the D (5 bases). This CDR3 region has 11 residues. Trimming removed 6 bases from V and 7 bases from J, with 10 bases in between. Germline V gives CDR1 KGHSH, CDR2 LQKENI.

The chain joins TRBV6-1 to TRBJ2-2; 8 bases line up with TRBD2. The ends lost 5 bases at V and 4 bases at J; junction bases unmatched: 6. Germline V gives CDR1 MNHNS, CDR2 SASEGT. CDR3 length: 15 residues. The CDR3 nucleotides read TGTGCCAGCAGTCCGGGACTAGTGAGCACCGGGGAGCTGTTTTTT. This encodes CASSPGLVSTGELFF.

The chain joins TRBV15 to TRBJ2-3; D possibly corresponds to TRBD2 (6 bases). V lost 5 bases to trimming and J lost 2 bases, with 17 bases between them. From germline, CDR1 is LNHNV and CDR2 YYDKDF (reference sequence). CDR3 size: 16 residues. The CDR3: CATSAPLGGTTDTQYF. In nucleotides, the CDR3 is TGTGCCACCAGCGCCCCGCTTGGGGGGACCACAGATACGCAGTATTTT.